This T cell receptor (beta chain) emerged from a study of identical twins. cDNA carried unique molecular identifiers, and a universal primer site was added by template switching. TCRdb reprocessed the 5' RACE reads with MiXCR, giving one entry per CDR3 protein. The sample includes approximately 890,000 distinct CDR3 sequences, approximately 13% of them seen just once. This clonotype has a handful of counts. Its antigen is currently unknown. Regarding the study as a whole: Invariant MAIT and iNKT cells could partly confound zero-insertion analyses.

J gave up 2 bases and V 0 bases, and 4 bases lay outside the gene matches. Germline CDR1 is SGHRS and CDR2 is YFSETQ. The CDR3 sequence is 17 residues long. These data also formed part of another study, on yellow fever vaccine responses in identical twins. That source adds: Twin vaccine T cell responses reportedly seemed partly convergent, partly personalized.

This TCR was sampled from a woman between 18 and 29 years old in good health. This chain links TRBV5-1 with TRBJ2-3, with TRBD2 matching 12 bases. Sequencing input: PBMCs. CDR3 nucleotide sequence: TGCGCCAGCAGCTTGGCCCTAGCGGGGGGGAACACAGATACGCAGTATTTT. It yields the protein CASSLALAGGNTDTQYF.